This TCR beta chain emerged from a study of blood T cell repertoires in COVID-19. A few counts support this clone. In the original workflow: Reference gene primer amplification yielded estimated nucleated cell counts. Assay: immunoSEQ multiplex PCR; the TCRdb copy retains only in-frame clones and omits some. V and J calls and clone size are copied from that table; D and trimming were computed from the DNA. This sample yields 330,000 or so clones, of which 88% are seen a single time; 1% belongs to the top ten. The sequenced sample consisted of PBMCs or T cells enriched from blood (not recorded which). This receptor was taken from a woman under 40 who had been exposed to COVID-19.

The chain's CDR3 is CASSAIQGASGGYTF. DNA for the CDR3: TGTGCCAGCAGCGCTATACAGGGGGCGTCGGGTGGCTACACCTTC. The chain has TRBV9 and TRBJ1-2, with 9 bases fitting TRBD1. The CDR3 runs 15 residues. V shed 3 bases, J shed 7 bases, and the junction held 10 bases outside the gene matches. Per the germline V gene, CDR1 is SGDLS and CDR2 is YYNGEE.